This T cell receptor beta chain was obtained from a study of human T cells and chemical hapten exposure. Study details: Diphenylcyclopropenone was applied weekly to patients' scalps across the approximately 25-week study. Findings and limits, study-wide: TCRs exceeding a frequency of 1 in 1000 stayed unchanged under DPC sensitization.

TCRdb re-called the RACE reads with MiXCR, one entry per CDR3 protein. The sample holds roughly 70,000 distinct CDR3 sequences, more than 8% seen once. Concerning this clonotype itself: Its matching antigen is unknown. A much larger clone is a single base away; this may be a read error.

Regarding time point: patch test 1, 2 weeks after DPC sensitization. Regarding treatment: therapeutic diphenylcyclopropenone sensitization with weekly scalp DPC. The study enrolled 18 to 70-year-old alopecia patients suitable for DPC. The clonotype comes from a woman aged 40 to 49 with alopecia areata. Some clones in this sample may be carry-over from other donors' samples. The sample here was whole blood, taken in connection with sensitization to the hapten diphenylcyclopropenone (DPC).

CDR3 sequence reads: CAISESGYNEQFF. The DNA for the CDR3 is TGTGCCATCAGTGAGTCGGGGTACAATGAGCAGTTCTTC. The rearrangement links TRBV10-3 to TRBJ2-1, with D uncertain. Germline loops: CDR1 ENHRY, CDR2 SYGVKD. The CDR3 consists of 13 residues. V lost 0 bases and J 4 bases, leaving 4 bases between the germline ends.